This TCR beta chain is from a study of T cells in Graves' hyperthyroidism and ophthalmopathy. General study results and limits: Peripheral blood also featured most of the thyroid clonotypes expanded above 0.001. Researchers report that a 13 V-J model separated ophthalmopathy from stable hyperthyroidism.

This clonotype was recorded many times. Its antigen remains unidentified. Lactation, pregnancy, other autoimmune disease or uncontrolled infection led to exclusion of patients. Thyroid ultrasound and orbital computed tomography, with clinical symptoms and serum thyroxine and TRAb, informed diagnoses. Amplification yielded TCR beta CDR3 regions, with RNA transcripts as the source. First-round RT-PCR targeting the TCR CDR3 was performed with the HTBI primer set. TCRdb reprocessed the multiplex PCR reads with MiXCR, giving one entry per CDR3 protein. Among 360,000 or so distinct CDR3 sequences listed, less than 20% were seen once. This receptor was taken from a woman in her thirties or forties with Graves' ophthalmopathy. Specimen: blood.

The CDR3 loop is CASSYLVVQGLYGYTF. The CDR3 region has the DNA TGTGCCAGCAGTTACCTAGTGGTACAGGGTCTCTATGGCTACACCTTC. This chain uses TRBV6-5 with TRBJ1-2; D is perhaps TRBD1 (6 bases). The length of the CDR3 is 16 residues. Germline V lookup: CDR1 MNHEY, CDR2 SVGAGI. Trimming cost V 2 bases and J 4 bases, with 17 bases left between them.